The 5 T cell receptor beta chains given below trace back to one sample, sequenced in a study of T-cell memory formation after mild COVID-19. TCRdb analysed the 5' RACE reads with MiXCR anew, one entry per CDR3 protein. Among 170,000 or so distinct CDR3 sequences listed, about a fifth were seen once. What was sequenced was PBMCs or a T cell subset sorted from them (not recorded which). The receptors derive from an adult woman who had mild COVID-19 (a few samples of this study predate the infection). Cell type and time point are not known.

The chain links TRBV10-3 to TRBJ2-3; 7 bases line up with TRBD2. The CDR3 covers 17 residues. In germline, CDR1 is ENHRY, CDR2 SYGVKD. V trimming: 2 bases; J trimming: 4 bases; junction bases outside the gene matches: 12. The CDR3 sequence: CAISEKAGEGISDTQYF. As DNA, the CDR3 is TGTGCCATCAGTGAGAAGGCGGGAGAAGGTATTTCAGATACGCAGTATTTT.

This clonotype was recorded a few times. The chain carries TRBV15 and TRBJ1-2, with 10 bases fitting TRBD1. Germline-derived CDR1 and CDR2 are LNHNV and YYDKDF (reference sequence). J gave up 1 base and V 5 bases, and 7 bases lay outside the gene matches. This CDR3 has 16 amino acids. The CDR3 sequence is CATSAHRDRGNYGYTF. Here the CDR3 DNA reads TGTGCCACCAGCGCACACCGGGACAGGGGTAACTATGGCTACACCTTC.

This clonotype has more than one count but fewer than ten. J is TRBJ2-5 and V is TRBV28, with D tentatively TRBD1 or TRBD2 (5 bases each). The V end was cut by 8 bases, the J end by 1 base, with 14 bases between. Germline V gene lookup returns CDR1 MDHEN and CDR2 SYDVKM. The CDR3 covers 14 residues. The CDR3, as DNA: TGTGCCAGCGTCTCGATGGGGGTCCAAGAGACCCAGTACTTC. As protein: CASVSMGVQETQYF.

CDR3 nucleotide sequence: TGTGCCAGCAGCTTAGTCGCTACCACAGATACGCAGTATTTT. Amino acid sequence: CASSLVATTDTQYF. The chain combines TRBV7-9 with TRBJ2-3; D gene uncertain. V was trimmed by 1 base and J by 2 bases, leaving 7 bases between them. The germline gives CDR1 SEHNR, CDR2 FQNEAQ (reference sequence). This CDR3 region has 14 residues.

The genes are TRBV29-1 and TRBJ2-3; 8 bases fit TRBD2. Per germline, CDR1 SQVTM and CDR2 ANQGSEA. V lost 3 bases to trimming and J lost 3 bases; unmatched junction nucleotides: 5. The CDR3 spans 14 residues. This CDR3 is CSVDESGRTDTQYF. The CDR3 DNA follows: TGCAGCGTTGATGAAAGCGGGAGAACAGATACGCAGTATTTT.